The 28 T cell receptor beta chains reported below all come from one sample, sequenced in a study of TIL therapy for anti-PD-1-resistant metastatic lung cancer. Documented time point: pre-treatment sample, taken before nivolumab and TIL therapy. Most excised metastases sampled were pleural nodules or supraclavicular lymph nodes. The immunoSEQ assay was v3. Some clones are missing from TCRdb's copy, which holds only in-frame ones; the method was immunoSEQ multiplex PCR. The sample has around 13,000 clones, approximately 72% seen once. The source material was tumor tissue, sampled at baseline. Receptors were obtained from a woman aged 30 to 85 with non-small cell lung cancer.

By share, this clone counts as medium-sized (0.01 to 0.1%). The rearrangement joins TRBV28 to TRBJ2-3, with D unclear. The CDR3 sequence is 14 residues long. CDR1 MDHEN and CDR2 SYDVKM come from the germline V gene. Trimming removed 3 bases from V and 1 base from J, with 8 bases in between. The CDR3 here is CASSFLSGTDTQYF. The CDR3 nucleotides read TGTGCCAGCAGTTTTTTATCAGGCACAGATACGCAGTATTTT.

The gene calls are TRBV6-5 and TRBJ1-1, with D uncertain. Germline assignment: CDR1 MNHEY and CDR2 SVGAGI. The V end was cut by 5 bases, the J end by 5 bases, with 15 bases between. The CDR3 length is 14 residues. As DNA, the CDR3 is TGTGCCAGCAGTCGGGCGGTTCTACCGACTGAAGCTTTCTTT. Protein: CASSRAVLPTEAFF.

The chain has TRBV25-1 and TRBJ1-4; the D is unclear. The germline V and J ends were trimmed by 4 bases and 8 bases, with 14 bases remaining between them. The CDR3 consists of 14 residues. Germline V gene data show CDR1 as MGHDK and CDR2 as SYGVNS. The CDR3 DNA reads as TGTGCCAGCAGTGCGGTACGGGCCGGGGAAAAACTGTTTTTT. It encodes CASSAVRAGEKLFF.

This clone was counted a single time. This sequence joins TRBV27 and TRBJ2-7, with no clear D. V was clipped by 5 bases and J by 0 bases, with 11 bases between them. The CDR3 contains 14 residues. Germline V CDR1 and CDR2: MNHEY, SMNVEV (reference sequence). DNA for the CDR3: TGTGCCAGCAGTCCGACTCAGAGCTCCTACGAGCAGTACTTC. It codes for CASSPTQSSYEQYF.

The genes are TRBV5-8 and TRBJ2-5; D remains unclear. CDR1 is SGHTS and CDR2 is YDEGEE in the germline V gene. CDR3 length equals 12 residues. V was clipped by 6 bases and J by 0 bases, with 6 bases between them. CDR3 in amino acids: CASTANQETQYF. CDR3 in DNA: TGTGCCAGCACCGCGAACCAAGAGACCCAGTACTTC.

This chain uses TRBV5-6 with TRBJ2-3, with 9 bases identical to TRBD1. With V trimmed by 0 bases and J by 5 bases, 4 bases remained unmatched. CDR3 length: 15 amino acids. From germline, CDR1 is SGHDT and CDR2 YYEEEE. The CDR3 sequence: CASSLGDRERDTQYF. DNA for the CDR3: TGTGCCAGCAGCTTGGGGGACAGGGAGAGAGATACGCAGTATTTT.

The rearrangement links TRBV7-9 to TRBJ2-5; D is perhaps TRBD1 (5 bases). The CDR3 runs to 14 residues. Trimming took 1 base from V and 5 from J, leaving 11 bases between them. Germline assignment: CDR1 SEHNR and CDR2 FQNEAQ (reference sequence). CDR3 sequence reads: CASSLGGPRETQYF. The CDR3 DNA follows: TGTGCCAGCAGCTTAGGGGGCCCGCGGGAGACCCAGTACTTC.

The chain recombines TRBV5-6 with TRBJ2-5, with TRBD1 matching 9 bases. V lost 4 bases to trimming and J lost 1 base; unmatched junction nucleotides: 2. The CDR3 totals 14 residues. The germline V gene encodes CDR1 SGHDT and CDR2 YYEEEE. As DNA, the CDR3 is TGTGCCAGCAGCATACAGGGGGCCCAAGAGACCCAGTACTTC. This codes for CASSIQGAQETQYF. The variable domain in full, with the rest retrieved from reference TRBV5-6 and TRBJ2-5, is DAGVTQSPTHLIKTRGQQVTLRCSPKSGHDTVSWYQQALGQGPQFIFQYYEEEERQRGNFPDRFSGHQFPNYSSELNVNALLLGDSALYLCASSIQGAQETQYFGPGTRLLVL.

The rearrangement links TRBV6-6 to TRBJ2-3, with a weak D call TRBD1 (6 bases). CDR1 is MNHNY and CDR2 is SVGAGI in the germline V gene (reference sequence). CDR3 size: 14 residues. V was shortened by 6 bases and J by 0 bases, with 10 bases between the two germline ends. CDR3 in amino acids: CASSQGSSTDTQYF. CDR3 DNA: TGTGCCAGCAGCCAGGGGTCTAGCACAGATACGCAGTATTTT.

This chain joins TRBV6-5 and TRBJ1-6, with D unresolved. In germline, CDR1 is MNHEY, CDR2 SVGAGI. V was cut by 7 bases and J by 10 bases, with 11 bases left in between. CDR3 length equals 12 residues. For the CDR3, the DNA is TGTGCCAGCAAAGTCTCGGGCTCACCCCTCCACTTT. It encodes CASKVSGSPLHF.

J is TRBJ1-3 and V is TRBV5-5, with a possible D match to TRBD1 (5 bases). The CDR3 runs to 17 residues. Per the germline V gene, CDR1 is SGHKS and CDR2 is YYEKEE (reference sequence). With 0 bases removed from V and 1 base from J, the gap between germline ends came to 14 bases. This CDR3 reads CASSLVRGVDSGNTIYF. Here the CDR3 DNA reads TGTGCCAGCAGCTTGGTTCGGGGGGTAGATTCTGGAAACACCATATATTTT.

The chain joins TRBV2 to TRBJ2-2; a possible D gene is TRBD2 (5 bases). CDR3 length equals 14 residues. Trimming cost V 5 bases and J 3 bases, with 10 bases left between them. Germline lookup yields CDR1 SNHLY and CDR2 FYNNEI. The CDR3 loop reads CASSLAGDTGELFF. The CDR3 nucleotides are TGTGCCAGCAGTCTAGCCGGGGACACCGGGGAGCTGTTTTTT.

There are a few counts of this clone. The chain employs TRBV9 and TRBJ2-7; tentatively, D is TRBD1 (6 bases). Germline V gene data show CDR1 as SGDLS and CDR2 as YYNGEE. V lost 0 bases, J lost 5 bases, and 12 bases lay in between. CDR3 length equals 14 residues. CDR3 sequence (DNA): TGTGCCAGCAGCGTAGGGTTACAGGGAAACGAGCAGTACTTC. This encodes CASSVGLQGNEQYF.

This chain uses TRBV15 with TRBJ2-1; 11 bases fit TRBD2. This CDR3 contains 15 residues. CDR1 and CDR2 (germline): LNHNV, YYDKDF (reference sequence). Trimming cost V 5 bases and J 9 bases; bases outside gene matches: 9. The CDR3 reads CATSGYSGGAAEQFF. The CDR3, as DNA: TGTGCCACCAGCGGATATAGCGGGGGGGCCGCTGAGCAGTTCTTC.

CDR3 protein: CASSQEVLAGSTDTQYF. In DNA, the CDR3 is TGTGCCAGCAGCCAGGAGGTCCTAGCGGGAAGCACAGATACGCAGTATTTT. The rearrangement joins TRBV4-2 to TRBJ2-3; 9 bases match TRBD2. Trimming cost V 3 bases and J 0 bases; bases outside gene matches: 7. Germline CDR1 reads LGHNA; CDR2 reads YNFKEQ. This CDR3 has 17 amino acids.

This clone appeared a few times. The chain links TRBV11-2 to TRBJ2-2; D is uncertain. V lost 3 bases and J 6 bases, leaving 8 bases between the germline ends. The CDR3 spans 13 residues. CDR1 and CDR2 (germline): SGHAT, FQNNGV. The DNA of the CDR3 is TGTGCCAGCAGCTTTAATCTTCCCGGGGAGCTGTTTTTT. It translates to CASSFNLPGELFF.

The rearrangement uses TRBV6-5 and TRBJ1-6; 7 bases fit TRBD1. The CDR3 is made up of 13 amino acids. Germline CDR1 is MNHEY and CDR2 is SVGAGI. J lost 10 bases, V lost 5 bases, and 5 bases had no gene match. The CDR3 here is CASSGRTGSPLHF. CDR3 sequence (DNA): TGTGCCAGCAGTGGCAGGACAGGATCACCCCTCCACTTT.

This rearrangement joins TRBV11-2 to TRBJ1-1, with unresolved D. The CDR3 loop spans 13 amino acids. Between the trimmed V and J ends, which lost 0 bases and 0 bases, there was a span of 2 bases. CDR1 SGHAT and CDR2 FQNNGV come from the germline V gene. CDR3 amino acids: CASSLDLNTEAFF. The CDR3 coding sequence is TGTGCCAGCAGCTTAGATTTGAACACTGAAGCTTTCTTT.

The genes are TRBV6-6 and TRBJ1-1, with a possible D match to TRBD1 (6 bases). CDR3 length: 15 residues. Germline loops: CDR1 MNHNY, CDR2 SVGAGI (reference sequence). Trimming removed 6 bases from V and 1 base from J, with 15 bases in between. The CDR3 nucleotides read TGTGCCAGCAGGGGCGGACAGCGCAAGAACACTGAAGCTTTCTTT. Translating it yields CASRGGQRKNTEAFF.

This chain uses TRBV9 with TRBJ1-2; unclear D gene. V was clipped by 4 bases and J by 0 bases, with 16 bases between them. The CDR3 is made up of 16 amino acids. In germline, CDR1 is SGDLS, CDR2 YYNGEE. Written as DNA, the CDR3 is TGTGCCAGCAGCCCAACCCCACAGAGCACTAACTATGGCTACACCTTC. Translation: CASSPTPQSTNYGYTF.

This rearrangement joins TRBV9 to TRBJ2-5, with TRBD2 matching 8 bases. The germline V gene encodes CDR1 SGDLS and CDR2 YYNGEE. Trimming removed 5 bases from V and 4 bases from J; junction bases left unmatched: 10. The CDR3 is made up of 15 amino acids. The CDR3 DNA follows: TGTGCCAGCAGTCGACTAGCGTCCACGGGAGAGACCCAGTACTTC. Encoded protein: CASSRLASTGETQYF.

The chain combines TRBV5-6 with TRBJ1-2; possibly TRBD1 for D (6 bases). The V end lost 3 bases, the J end lost 7 bases, and 22 bases lay between the germline ends. Germline CDR1 and CDR2: SGHDT and YYEEEE. This CDR3 contains 16 residues. The CDR3 loop reads CASSWGLTGSGGGYTF. The CDR3 DNA reads as TGTGCCAGCAGCTGGGGGCTGACGGGGTCGGGCGGTGGCTACACCTTC.

The V and J genes are TRBV27 and TRBJ2-3; D is ambiguous. Germline V gene data show CDR1 as MNHEY and CDR2 as SMNVEV (reference sequence). V gave up 6 bases and J gave up 5 bases, with 6 bases separating them. CDR3 length: 11 amino acids. The CDR3 bases are TGTGCCAGCAGCTACCTAGATACGCAGTATTTT. Amino acids: CASSYLDTQYF.

This clone has a handful of counts. The chain employs TRBV4-1 and TRBJ2-3, with D tentatively TRBD1 or TRBD2 (6 bases each). CDR3 length equals 17 residues. Between the trimmed V and J ends, which lost 7 bases and 3 bases, there was a span of 23 bases. Germline CDR1 and CDR2: MGHRA and YSYEKL. Written as DNA, the CDR3 is TGCGCCAGCACCGCCAAGATTTTGGGGGGCTTAACAGATACGCAGTATTTT. Protein sequence: CASTAKILGGLTDTQYF.

In this sample, this clone turned up a few times. The V call is TRBV7-2, the J call TRBJ1-1; 7 nucleotides agree with TRBD1. V lost 1 base and J lost 0; bases outside the gene matches: 2. This CDR3 is 15 amino acids long. The germline gives CDR1 SGHTA, CDR2 FQGNSA. In nucleotides, the CDR3 is TGTGCCAGCAGCTTAGGCGGGACAGTGAACACTGAAGCTTTCTTT. The encoded protein is CASSLGGTVNTEAFF.

V is TRBV27 and J is TRBJ2-7; 12 nucleotides line up with TRBD1. CDR3 length equals 15 residues. Germline CDR1 MNHEY, CDR2 SMNVEV (reference sequence). The trim removed 5 bases at V and 6 bases at J, leaving 8 bases unmatched. CDR3 nucleotides: TGTGCCAGCAGTATGACCGGGACAGGGGGCGCCGAGCAGTACTTC. Encoded protein: CASSMTGTGGAEQYF.

In this sample, this clone turned up a few times. The chain joins TRBV2 to TRBJ1-5; TRBD1 might be the D (6 bases). V dropped 2 bases and J dropped 11 bases, with 13 bases sitting between them. Germline V gene lookup returns CDR1 SNHLY and CDR2 FYNNEI. The CDR3 spans 13 residues. The CDR3 loop reads CASSETYGGAQHF. Written as DNA, the CDR3 is TGTGCCAGCAGTGAAACTTATGGGGGCGCCCAGCATTTT.

This clone was counted only a few times. V gene TRBV10-3 combines with J gene TRBJ2-2; 8 bases fit TRBD1. The germline V gene encodes CDR1 ENHRY and CDR2 SYGVKD. The trim removed 4 bases at V and 6 bases at J, leaving 7 bases unmatched. The CDR3 is 15 residues long. The CDR3 nucleotides are TGTGCCATCAGTGGGCCTGACAGGGGACCCGGGGAGCTGTTTTTT. Translating it yields CAISGPDRGPGELFF.